This record concerns one TCR beta chain sequence. It is unclear where the CDR3 begins or ends on the DNA, so no DNA is shown, and the CDR3 is as TCRdb lists it. The sample originates from a study of blood T cell repertoires in COVID-19. Method: immunoSEQ multiplex PCR; TCRdb's copy keeps in-frame clones and lacks some. This table holds roughly 200,000 clones, approximately 80% found once. Germline V CDR1 and CDR2: LNHDA, SQIVND (reference sequence). The CDR3 extends over 12 residues, inclusive of both ends. V is TRBV19 and J is TRBJ2-2; the DNA was not used to check the table's D call, TRBD2. The TCR sequence derives from a woman aged 40 to 50 with COVID-19, enrolled during active disease. Source material: peripheral blood. The CDR3 sequence is CASTSGAGELFF.